This passage covers 5 T cell receptor beta chains from one sample sequenced in a study of blood T cell repertoires in COVID-19. TCRdb's table, derived via immunoSEQ multiplex PCR, lists solely in-frame clones and lacks some. The profile covers some 94,000 clones, with around 85% appearing a single time and approximately 20% taken by the ten largest. The specimen was peripheral blood. The receptors were sampled from a woman in her sixties with COVID-19, enrolled during active disease.

The chain recombines TRBV7-2 with TRBJ1-6; 10 bases match TRBD1. CDR1 SGHTA and CDR2 FQGNSA come from the germline V gene. The ends lost 4 bases at V and 6 bases at J; junction bases unmatched: 6. This CDR3 is 16 amino acids long. The CDR3 region is CASSYPGQGLNSPLHF. The CDR3, as DNA: TGTGCCAGCAGCTACCCGGGACAGGGGCTTAATTCACCCCTCCACTTT. Variable domain in full (rest from reference TRBV7-2 and TRBJ1-6): GAGVSQSPSNKVTEKGKDVELRCDPISGHTALYWYRQSLGQGLEFLIYFQGNSAPDKSGLPSDRFSAERTGGSVSTLTIQRTQQEDSAVYLCASSYPGQGLNSPLHFGNGTRLTVT.

The gene calls are TRBV7-2 and TRBJ2-7; D possibly corresponds to TRBD2 (5 bases). The germline V gene encodes CDR1 SGHTA and CDR2 FQGNSA. CDR3 length equals 17 residues. V was trimmed by 1 base and J by 2 bases, leaving 18 bases between them. The DNA of the CDR3 is TGTGCCAGCAGCTTAGTTAGTTCGCCCGGGATCCCCTACGAGCAGTACTTC. It codes for CASSLVSSPGIPYEQYF.

This chain uses TRBV7-9 with TRBJ2-5; 7 bases align to TRBD1. CDR3 length equals 14 residues. CDR1 and CDR2 from the germline V gene are SEHNR and FQNEAQ (reference sequence). Trimming removed 5 bases from V and 2 bases from J; junction bases left unmatched: 5. CDR3 residues: CASSLRQGQETQYF. In DNA form, the CDR3 reads TGTGCCAGCAGCCTTAGACAGGGACAAGAGACCCAGTACTTC.

The chain couples TRBV21-1 to TRBJ2-4; TRBD1, the table's D call, lacks a check against the DNA. TRBV21-1 is classified as a pseudogene. The CDR3 totals 19 residues. CDR3 in DNA: TGTGCCGGCAACAAGATTCAGGGGGCCTCATGCCTAGCCAAAAACATTCAGTACTTC. Its translation is CAGNKIQGASCLAKNIQYF.

This clone was found once. This rearrangement joins TRBV2 to TRBJ2-3; tentatively, D is TRBD2 (5 bases). V was clipped by 5 bases and J by 1 base, with 13 bases between them. The V gene's germline CDR1 is SNHLY and CDR2 FYNNEI. The CDR3 has 15 amino acids. The CDR3 DNA follows: TGTGCCAGCAGTCAGACTAACACGGGCACAGATACGCAGTATTTT. Encoded protein: CASSQTNTGTDTQYF.